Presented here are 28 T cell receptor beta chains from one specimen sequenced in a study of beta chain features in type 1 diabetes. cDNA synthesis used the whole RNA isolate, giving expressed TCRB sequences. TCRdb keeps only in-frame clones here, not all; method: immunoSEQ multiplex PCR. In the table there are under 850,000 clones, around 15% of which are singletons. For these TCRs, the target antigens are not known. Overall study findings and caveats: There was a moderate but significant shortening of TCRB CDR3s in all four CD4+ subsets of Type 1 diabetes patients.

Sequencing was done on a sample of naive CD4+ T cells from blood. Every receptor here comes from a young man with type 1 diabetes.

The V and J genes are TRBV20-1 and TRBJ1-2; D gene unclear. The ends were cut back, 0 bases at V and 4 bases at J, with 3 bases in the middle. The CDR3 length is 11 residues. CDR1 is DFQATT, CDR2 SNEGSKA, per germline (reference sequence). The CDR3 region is CSARDSYGYTF. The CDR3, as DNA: TGCAGTGCTAGAGACAGCTATGGCTACACCTTC.

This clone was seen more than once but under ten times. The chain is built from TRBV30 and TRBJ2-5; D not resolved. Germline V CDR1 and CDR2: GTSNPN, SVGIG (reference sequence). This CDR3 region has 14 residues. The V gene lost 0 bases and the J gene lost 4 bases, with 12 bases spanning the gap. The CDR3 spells CAWSVSRVGETQYF. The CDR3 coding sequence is TGTGCCTGGAGTGTAAGCCGAGTCGGAGAGACCCAGTACTTC.

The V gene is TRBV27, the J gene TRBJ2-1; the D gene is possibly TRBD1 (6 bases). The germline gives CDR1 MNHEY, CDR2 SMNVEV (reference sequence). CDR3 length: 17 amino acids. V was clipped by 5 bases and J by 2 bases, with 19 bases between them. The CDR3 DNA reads TGTGCCAGCAGTCCTCTCACCCAGGGGATCCCCTACAATGAGCAGTTCTTC. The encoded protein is CASSPLTQGIPYNEQFF.

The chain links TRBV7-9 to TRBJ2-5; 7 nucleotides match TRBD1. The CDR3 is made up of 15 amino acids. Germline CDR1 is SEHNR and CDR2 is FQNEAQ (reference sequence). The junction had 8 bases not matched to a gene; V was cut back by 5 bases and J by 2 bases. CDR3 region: CASSTRQGGQETQYF. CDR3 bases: TGTGCCAGCAGCACCCGACAGGGCGGACAAGAGACCCAGTACTTC.

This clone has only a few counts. The CDR3 reads CASSDRYRGRGVEQFF. The CDR3 nucleotides read TGTGCCAGCAGTGATCGGTACAGGGGGCGCGGAGTTGAGCAGTTCTTC. The V and J genes are TRBV6-1 and TRBJ2-1; 9 bases agree with TRBD1. Germline CDR1 is MNHNS and CDR2 is SASEGT. V lost 3 bases and J lost 9; bases outside the gene matches: 12. The CDR3 consists of 16 residues.

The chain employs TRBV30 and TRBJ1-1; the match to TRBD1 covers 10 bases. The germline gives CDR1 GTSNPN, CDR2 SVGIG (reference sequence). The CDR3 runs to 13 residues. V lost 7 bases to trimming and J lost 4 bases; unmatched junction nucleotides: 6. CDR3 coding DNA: TGTGCCTTGAAGACAGGGGGCATCACTGAAGCTTTCTTT. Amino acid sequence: CALKTGGITEAFF.

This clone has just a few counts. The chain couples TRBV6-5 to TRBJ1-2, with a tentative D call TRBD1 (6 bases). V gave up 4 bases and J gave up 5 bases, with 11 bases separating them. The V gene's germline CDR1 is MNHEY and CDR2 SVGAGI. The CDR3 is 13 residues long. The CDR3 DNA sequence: TGTGCCAGCAGTTCGGCAGGGACATATGGCTACACCTTC. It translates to CASSSAGTYGYTF.

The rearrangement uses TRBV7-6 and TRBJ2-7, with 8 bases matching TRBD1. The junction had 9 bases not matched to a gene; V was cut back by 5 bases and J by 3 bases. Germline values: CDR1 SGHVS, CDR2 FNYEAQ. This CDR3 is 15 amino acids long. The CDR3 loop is CASSPRGTGLYEQYF. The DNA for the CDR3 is TGTGCCAGCAGCCCCAGGGGGACAGGTCTCTACGAGCAGTACTTC.

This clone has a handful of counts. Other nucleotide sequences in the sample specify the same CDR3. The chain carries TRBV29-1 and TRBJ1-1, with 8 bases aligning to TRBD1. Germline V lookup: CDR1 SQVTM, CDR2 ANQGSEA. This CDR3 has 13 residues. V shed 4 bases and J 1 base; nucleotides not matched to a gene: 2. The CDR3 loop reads CSVGGQGNTEAFF. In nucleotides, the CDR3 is TGCAGCGTTGGCGGACAGGGGAACACTGAAGCTTTCTTT.

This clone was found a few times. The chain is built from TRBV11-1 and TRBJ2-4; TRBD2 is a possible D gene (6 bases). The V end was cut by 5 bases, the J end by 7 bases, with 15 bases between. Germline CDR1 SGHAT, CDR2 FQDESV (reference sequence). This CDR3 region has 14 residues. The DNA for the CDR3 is TGTGCCAGCAGCCTGGCCCGGGAGAGGAACATTCAGTACTTC. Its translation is CASSLARERNIQYF.

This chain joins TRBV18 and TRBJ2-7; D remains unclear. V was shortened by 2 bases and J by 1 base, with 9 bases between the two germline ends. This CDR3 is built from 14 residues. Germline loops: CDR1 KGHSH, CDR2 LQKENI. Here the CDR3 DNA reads TGTGCCAGCTCACCAGAAGTTTTATCCTACGAGCAGTACTTC. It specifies CASSPEVLSYEQYF.

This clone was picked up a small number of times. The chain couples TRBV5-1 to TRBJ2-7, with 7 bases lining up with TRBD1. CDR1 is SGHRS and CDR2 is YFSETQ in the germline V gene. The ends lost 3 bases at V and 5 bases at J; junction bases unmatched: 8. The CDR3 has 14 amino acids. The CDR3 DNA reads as TGCGCCAGCAGCTCCGGACAGGACAGCGACGAGCAGTACTTC. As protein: CASSSGQDSDEQYF.

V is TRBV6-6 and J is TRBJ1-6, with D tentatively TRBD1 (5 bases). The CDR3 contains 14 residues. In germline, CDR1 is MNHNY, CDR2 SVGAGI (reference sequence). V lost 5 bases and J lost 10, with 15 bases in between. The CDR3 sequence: CASSMGTRGSPLHF. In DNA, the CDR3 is TGTGCCAGCAGTATGGGGACGAGAGGATCACCCCTCCACTTT.

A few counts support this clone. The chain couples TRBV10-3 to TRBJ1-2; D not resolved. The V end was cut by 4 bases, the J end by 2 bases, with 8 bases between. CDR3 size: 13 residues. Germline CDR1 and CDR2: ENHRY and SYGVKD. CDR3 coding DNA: TGTGCCATCAGTGGATCGGAGAACTATGGCTACACCTTC. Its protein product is CAISGSENYGYTF.

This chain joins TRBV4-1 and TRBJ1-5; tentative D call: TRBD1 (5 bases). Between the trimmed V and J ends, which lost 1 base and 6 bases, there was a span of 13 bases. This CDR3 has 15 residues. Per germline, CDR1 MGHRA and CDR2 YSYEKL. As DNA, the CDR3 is TGCGCCAGCAGCCAAGCAGGGAAGGTCAGTCAGCCCCAGCATTTT. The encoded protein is CASSQAGKVSQPQHF.

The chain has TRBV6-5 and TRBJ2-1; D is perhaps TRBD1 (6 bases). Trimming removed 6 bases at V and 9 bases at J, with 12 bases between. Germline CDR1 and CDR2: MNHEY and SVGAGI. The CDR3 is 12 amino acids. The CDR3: CASSQGGGEQFF. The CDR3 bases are TGTGCCAGCAGCCAAGGGGGTGGTGAGCAGTTCTTC.

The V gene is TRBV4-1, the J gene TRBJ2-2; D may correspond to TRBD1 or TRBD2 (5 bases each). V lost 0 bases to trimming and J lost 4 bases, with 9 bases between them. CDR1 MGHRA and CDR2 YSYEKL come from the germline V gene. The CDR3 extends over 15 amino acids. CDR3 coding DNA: TGCGCCAGCAGCCAAGAGACAGCGGCCACCGGGGAGCTGTTTTTT. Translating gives CASSQETAATGELFF.

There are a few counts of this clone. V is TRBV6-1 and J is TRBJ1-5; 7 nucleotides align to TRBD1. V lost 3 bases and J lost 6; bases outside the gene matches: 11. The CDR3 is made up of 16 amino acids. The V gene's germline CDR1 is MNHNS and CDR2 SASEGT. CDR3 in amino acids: CASSDEVRGKSQPQHF. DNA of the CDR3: TGTGCCAGCAGTGACGAGGTCAGGGGGAAAAGTCAGCCCCAGCATTTT.

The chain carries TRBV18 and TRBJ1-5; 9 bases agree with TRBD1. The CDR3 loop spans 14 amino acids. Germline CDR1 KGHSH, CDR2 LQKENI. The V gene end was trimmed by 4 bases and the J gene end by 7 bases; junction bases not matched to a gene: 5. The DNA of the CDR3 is TGTGCCAGCTCACGGGACAGGGAGGAACAGCCCCAGCATTTT. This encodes CASSRDREEQPQHF.

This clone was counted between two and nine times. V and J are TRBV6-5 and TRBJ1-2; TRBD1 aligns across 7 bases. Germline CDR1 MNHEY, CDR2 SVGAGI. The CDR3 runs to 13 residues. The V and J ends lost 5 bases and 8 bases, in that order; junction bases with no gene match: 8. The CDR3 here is CASSTYTGDGYTF. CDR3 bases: TGTGCCAGCAGTACTTACACAGGGGACGGCTACACCTTC.

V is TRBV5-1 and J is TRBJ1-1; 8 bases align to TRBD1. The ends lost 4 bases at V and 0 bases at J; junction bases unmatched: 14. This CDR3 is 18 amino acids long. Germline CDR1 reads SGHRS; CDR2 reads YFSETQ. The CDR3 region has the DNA TGCGCCAGCAGCCTCCAGGGGGCGGGTGCCCTCATGAACACTGAAGCTTTCTTT. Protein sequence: CASSLQGAGALMNTEAFF.

The CDR3 spells CASSLVGGSGDEQFF. Here the CDR3 DNA reads TGTGCCAGCAGCTTGGTGGGGGGAAGTGGCGATGAGCAGTTCTTC. This sequence joins TRBV5-6 and TRBJ2-1; possible D gene TRBD2, 6 bases. Trimming took off 0 bases at V and 8 bases at J, with 15 bases between the two ends. Germline CDR1 reads SGHDT; CDR2 reads YYEEEE. This CDR3 is 15 amino acids long.

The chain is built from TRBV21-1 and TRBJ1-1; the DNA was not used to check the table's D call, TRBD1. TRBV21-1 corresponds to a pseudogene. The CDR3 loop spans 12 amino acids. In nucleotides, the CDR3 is TGTGCCAGCAGCAAGAGGACAGCTGAAGCTTTCTTT. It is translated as CASSKRTAEAFF.

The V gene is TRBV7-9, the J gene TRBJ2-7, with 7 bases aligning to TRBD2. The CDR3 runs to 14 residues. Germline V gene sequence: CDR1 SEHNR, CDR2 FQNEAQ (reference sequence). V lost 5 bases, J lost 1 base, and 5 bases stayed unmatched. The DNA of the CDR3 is TGTGCCAGCAGCCCCAGGGAGGGGTCCTACGAGCAGTACTTC. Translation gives CASSPREGSYEQYF. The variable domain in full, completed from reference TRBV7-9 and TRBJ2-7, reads DTGVSQNPRHKITKRGQNVTFRCDPISEHNRLYWYRQTLGQGPEFLTYFQNEAQLEKSRLLSDRFSAERPKGSFSTLEIQRTEQGDSAMYLCASSPREGSYEQYFGPGTRLTVT.

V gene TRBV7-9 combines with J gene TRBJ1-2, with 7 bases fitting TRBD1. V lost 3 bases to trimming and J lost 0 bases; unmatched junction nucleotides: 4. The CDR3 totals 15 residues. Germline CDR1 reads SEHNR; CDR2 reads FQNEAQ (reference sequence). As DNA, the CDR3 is TGTGCCAGCAGCTTCCCGACAGGGTCTAACTATGGCTACACCTTC. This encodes CASSFPTGSNYGYTF. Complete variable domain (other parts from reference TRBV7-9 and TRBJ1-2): DTGVSQNPRHKITKRGQNVTFRCDPISEHNRLYWYRQTLGQGPEFLTYFQNEAQLEKSRLLSDRFSAERPKGSFSTLEIQRTEQGDSAMYLCASSFPTGSNYGYTFGSGTRLTVV.

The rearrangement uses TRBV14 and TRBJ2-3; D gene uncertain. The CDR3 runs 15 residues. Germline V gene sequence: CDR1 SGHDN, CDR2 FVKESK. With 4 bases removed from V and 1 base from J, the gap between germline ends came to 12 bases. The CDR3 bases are TGTGCCAGCAGCCCGATAGACCGAGGCACAGATACGCAGTATTTT. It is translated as CASSPIDRGTDTQYF.

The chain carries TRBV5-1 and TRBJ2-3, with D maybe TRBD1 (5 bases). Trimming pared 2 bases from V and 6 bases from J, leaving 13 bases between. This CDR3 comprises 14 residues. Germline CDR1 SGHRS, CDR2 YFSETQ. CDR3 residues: CASSFGTGADTQYF. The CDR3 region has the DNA TGCGCCAGCAGCTTCGGTACAGGTGCGGATACGCAGTATTTT.

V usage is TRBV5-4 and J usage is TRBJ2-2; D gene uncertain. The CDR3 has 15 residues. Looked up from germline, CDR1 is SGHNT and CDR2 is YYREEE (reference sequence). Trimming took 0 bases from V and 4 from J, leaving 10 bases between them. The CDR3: CASSLAGVITGELFF. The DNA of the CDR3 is TGTGCCAGCAGCTTGGCCGGCGTTATCACCGGGGAGCTGTTTTTT.